The following is a T cell receptor beta chain sequence with its context. The antigen is not known. The sample originates from a study of CD8 T cells in ankylosing spondylitis. The CDR3 runs to 15 residues. V was shortened by 0 bases and J by 3 bases, with 13 bases between the two germline ends. Per germline, CDR1 SGHRS and CDR2 YFSETQ. TCRdb recomputed calls from the 5' RACE reads with MiXCR, one row per CDR3 protein. This sample has nearly 350,000 distinct CDR3 sequences, with roughly 15% found just once. Study results and limitations: Reactive arthritis synovial fluid and blood were previously reported to contain some motif variants. Within matched ankylosing spondylitis synovial fluid, disease-linked clones were reportedly significantly enriched. Within ankylosing spondylitis blood, a TCR beta motif made up of several highly homologous variants appeared to be characteristic. Disease-linked clones bore a CD8+ phenotype, appearing relatively rarely in peripheral blood.

The sample taken for sequencing was blood, either unsorted or a sorted T cell fraction (not recorded which). This sequence originates from a male donor with ankylosing spondylitis or in good health (not recorded which). This chain uses TRBV5-1 with TRBJ2-7; unclear D gene. The CDR3 spells CASSLGAPKDYEQYF. The CDR3 coding sequence is TGCGCCAGCAGCTTGGGAGCGCCGAAAGACTACGAGCAGTACTTC.